This T cell receptor beta chain is drawn from a study of Ad26.COV2.S vaccination and SARS-CoV-2 variants. Study summary: Ad26.COV2.S shots went into the muscle once or twice, 56 days apart.

Treatment reported: over 15 received Ad26.COV2.S at low or high dose, single or two shots; 5 received placebo; per-sample allocation not given. Specimen acquisition occurred on day 63 following the initial vaccine or placebo injection. An adult aged 18-55 years in Boston served as the donor. Findings and caveats of the study: Those who received vaccine or placebo ended up with similar non-spike TCR breadth.

Some clones are missing from TCRdb's copy, which holds only in-frame ones; the method was immunoSEQ multiplex PCR. The sample has hundreds of thousands of clones, roughly 86% seen once. The CDR3 totals 16 residues. Trimming pared 3 bases from V and 2 bases from J, leaving 16 bases between. Germline CDR1 and CDR2: KGHSH and LQKENI. Note on this clone: Its antigen is undetermined.

The chain employs TRBV18 and TRBJ1-1; possibly TRBD1 for D (6 bases). The sequencing used peripheral blood, collected in a trial of Ad26.COV2.S vaccine versus placebo. This TCR derives from a person between 18 and 65 years old who received the Ad26.COV2.S COVID-19 vaccine or a placebo. CDR3 sequence (DNA): TGTGCCAGCTCACCGGGGGGGGCTGGGAGTAACACTGAAGCTTTCTTT. The encoded protein is CASSPGGAGSNTEAFF.